This T cell receptor (beta chain) was recorded in a study of blood T cell repertoires in COVID-19. Study-wide context: Samples of COVID-19 (acute and convalescent) were obtained from the United States, Italy and Spain. The cDNA or gDNA used as material had been derived from T cells, B-cell-depleted T cells, or PBMCs.

As processed by the authors: It was from reference gene primer amplification that nucleated cell counts were estimated. Clones were sequenced by immunoSEQ multiplex PCR, and TCRdb holds only the in-frame ones, with some missing. Clonal size and the V and J genes are those of that table, whereas D and trimming came from the DNA. The table has 50,000 to 65,000 clones, just under 85% seen once. CDR1 SGHNT and CDR2 YYREEE come from the germline V gene (reference sequence). This CDR3 contains 15 residues. Trimming cost V 0 bases and J 4 bases, with 13 bases left between them. Input material: peripheral blood. The TCR comes from a man between 70 and 80 years old with acute or convalescent COVID-19. This chain connects TRBV5-4 to TRBJ1-1; tentatively, D is TRBD1 (6 bases). CDR3 sequence (DNA): TGTGCCAGCAGCTTGGCCAAGGGGGGGCTCACTGAAGCTTTCTTT. This sequence encodes CASSLAKGGLTEAFF.